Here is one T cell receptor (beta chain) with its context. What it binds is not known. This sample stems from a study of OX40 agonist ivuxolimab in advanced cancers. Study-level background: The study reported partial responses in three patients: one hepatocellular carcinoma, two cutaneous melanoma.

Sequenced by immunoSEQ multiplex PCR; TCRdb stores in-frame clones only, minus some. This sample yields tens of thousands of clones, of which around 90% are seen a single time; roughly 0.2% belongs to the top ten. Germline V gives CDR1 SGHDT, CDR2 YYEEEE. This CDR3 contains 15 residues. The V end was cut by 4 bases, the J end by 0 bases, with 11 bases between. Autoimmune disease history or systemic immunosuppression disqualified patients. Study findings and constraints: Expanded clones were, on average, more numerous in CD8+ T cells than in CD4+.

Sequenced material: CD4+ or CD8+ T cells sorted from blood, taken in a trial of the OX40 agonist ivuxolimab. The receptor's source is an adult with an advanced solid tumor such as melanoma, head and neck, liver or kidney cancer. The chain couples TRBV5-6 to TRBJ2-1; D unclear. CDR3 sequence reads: CASSIGPASYNEQFF. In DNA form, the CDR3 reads TGTGCCAGCAGCATCGGACCGGCCTCCTACAATGAGCAGTTCTTC.